The clone carrying this T cell receptor beta chain was recorded a few times. Antigen: not known. The authors sorted CD4+ and CD8+ T cells from PBMCs. The sample comes from a study of CD8+ T cells in alopecia areata. Broader study findings: Especially in alopecia totalis/universalis, lesional scalp showed greater clonality than normal scalp did. Normal skin's resident alphabeta T cells are also sequenced in scalp samples. Sharing of TCRs across patients appeared less clear than in mice, possibly for HLA-related reasons.

CDR1 SGHKS and CDR2 YYEKEE come from the germline V gene (reference sequence). This CDR3 spans 15 amino acids. The V gene end was trimmed by 4 bases and the J gene end by 2 bases; junction bases not matched to a gene: 8. RNA, once extracted, was reverse transcribed into cDNA for use as the sequencing template. Profiling relied on immunoSEQ multiplex PCR, and the TCRdb table lists in-frame clones only, not all of them. The sample gives about 150,000 clones, roughly 60% of which show up once; less than 40% is in the top ten. This clonotype was sampled from a human donor in good health. Sequencing was performed on CD8+ T cells sorted from blood. V usage is TRBV5-5 and J usage is TRBJ1-2, with 7 bases lining up with TRBD1. CDR3 nucleotides: TGTGCCAGCAGCCCGACAGTGACAGGGAACTATGGCTACACCTTC. As protein: CASSPTVTGNYGYTF.